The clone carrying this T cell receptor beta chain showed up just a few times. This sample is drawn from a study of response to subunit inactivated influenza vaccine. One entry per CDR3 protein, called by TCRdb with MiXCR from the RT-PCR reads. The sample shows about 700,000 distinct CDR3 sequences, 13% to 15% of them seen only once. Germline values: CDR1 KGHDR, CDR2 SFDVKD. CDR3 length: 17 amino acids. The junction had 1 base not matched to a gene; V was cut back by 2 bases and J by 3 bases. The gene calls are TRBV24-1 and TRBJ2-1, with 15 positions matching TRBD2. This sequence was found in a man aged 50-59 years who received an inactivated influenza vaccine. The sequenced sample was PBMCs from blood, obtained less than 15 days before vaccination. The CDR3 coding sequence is TGTGCCACCAGTGATTGGGGACTAGCGGGGGGCTACAATGAGCAGTTCTTC. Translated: CATSDWGLAGGYNEQFF.